Sequencing of this TCR beta chain was carried out in a study of regulatory T cells in long-lasting Graves disease. Across the whole study: The term persistent Graves' disease signified upward of 5 years on antithyroid drugs with positive TSH receptor antibodies. Findings and limits, study-wide: Persistent patients had a count of shared public clonotypes (more than 2,500) that exceeded that of new patients (roughly 1,000). Having few samples may have compromised the accuracy.

With iRepertoire HTBI primers and Arm-PCR of CDR3 regions, TCR beta libraries were built. TCRdb itself ran the multiplex PCR reads through MiXCR, one entry per CDR3 protein. The repertoire includes about 660,000 distinct CDR3 sequences, approximately 29% of them detected once, and under 50% sits in the top ten. Time point defined: persistent/refractory GD, antithyroid drugs over 5 years with positive TRAb. Extracted PBMC RNA gave rise to the TCR library. Patients all came to the study from an endocrinology department in Xi'an, China. This clonotype was seen at least ten times. The antigen remains undetermined. V was shortened by 0 bases and J by 0 bases, with 6 bases between the two germline ends. This CDR3 region has 15 residues. The V gene's germline CDR1 is SNHLY and CDR2 FYNNEI.

This rearrangement joins TRBV2 to TRBJ1-5; D not resolved. The source was peripheral blood mononuclear cells (PBMCs), collected when the disease was refractory, from a patient treated with antithyroid drugs. The TCR was taken from a female donor with Graves disease. The CDR3 DNA sequence: TGTGCCAGCAGTGAAGCGCTAAGTAGCAATCAGCCCCAGCATTTT. Protein product: CASSEALSSNQPQHF.